The sequence of this T cell receptor beta chain was determined in a study of CD8 T cells in ankylosing spondylitis. This clonotype has only a few counts. It was by quantitative 5'-RACE with molecular barcodes that TCR beta libraries were made. TCRdb itself ran the 5' RACE reads through MiXCR, one entry per CDR3 protein. The table shows a few hundred thousand distinct CDR3 sequences, with 15% to 20% occurring only once. Specimen: blood, either unsorted or a sorted T cell fraction (not recorded which). This TCR was recovered from a male donor with ankylosing spondylitis or in good health (not recorded which).

CDR3 DNA sequence: TGTGCCAGCAGCCCACCCACCACTGATGTCGTTAATGAGCAGTTCTTC. Its translation is CASSPPTTDVVNEQFF. V gene TRBV7-9 combines with J gene TRBJ2-1; no clear D gene. The V end was cut by 5 bases, the J end by 7 bases, with 21 bases between. This CDR3 is 16 amino acids long. Germline V gene data show CDR1 as SEHNR and CDR2 as FQNEAQ (reference sequence).